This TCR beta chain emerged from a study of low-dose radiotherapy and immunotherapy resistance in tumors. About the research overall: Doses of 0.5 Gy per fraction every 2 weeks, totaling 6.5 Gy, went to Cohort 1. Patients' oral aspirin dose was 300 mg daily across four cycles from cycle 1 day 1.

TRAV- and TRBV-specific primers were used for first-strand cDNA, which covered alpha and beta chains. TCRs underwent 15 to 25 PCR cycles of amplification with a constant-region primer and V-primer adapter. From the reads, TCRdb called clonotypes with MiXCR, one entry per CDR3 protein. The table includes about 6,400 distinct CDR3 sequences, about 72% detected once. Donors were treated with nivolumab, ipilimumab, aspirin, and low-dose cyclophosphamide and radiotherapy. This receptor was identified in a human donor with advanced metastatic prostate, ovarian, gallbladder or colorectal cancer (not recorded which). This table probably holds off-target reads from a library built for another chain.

CDR3 nucleotide sequence: TGTGCCAGCAGCTTACCCACAGGGAGCTACAATGAGCAGTTCTTC. It translates to CASSLPTGSYNEQFF. The chain carries TRBV11-3 and TRBJ2-1, with a possible D match to TRBD1 (6 bases). CDR1 SGHNT and CDR2 YENEEA come from the germline V gene. The CDR3 has 15 amino acids. V shed 2 bases and J shed 3 bases, with 11 bases lying between them. The variable domain in full, completed from reference TRBV11-3 and TRBJ2-1, reads EAGVVQSPRYKIIEKKQPVAFWCNPISGHNTLYWYLQNLGQGPELLIRYENEEAVDDSQLPKDRFSAERLKGVDSTLKIQPAELGDSAVYLCASSLPTGSYNEQFFGPGTRLTVL.